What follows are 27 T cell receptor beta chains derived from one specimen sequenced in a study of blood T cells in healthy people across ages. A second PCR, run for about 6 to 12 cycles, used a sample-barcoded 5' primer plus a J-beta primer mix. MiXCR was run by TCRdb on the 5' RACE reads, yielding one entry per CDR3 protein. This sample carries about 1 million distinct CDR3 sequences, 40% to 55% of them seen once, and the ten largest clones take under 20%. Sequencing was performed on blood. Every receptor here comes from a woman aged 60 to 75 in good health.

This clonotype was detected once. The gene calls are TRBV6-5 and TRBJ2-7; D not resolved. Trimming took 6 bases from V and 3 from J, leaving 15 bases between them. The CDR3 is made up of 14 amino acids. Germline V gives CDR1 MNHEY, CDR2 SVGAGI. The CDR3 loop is CASRTRRSFYEQYF. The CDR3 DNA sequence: TGTGCCAGCAGGACACGGAGATCTTTCTACGAGCAGTACTTC.

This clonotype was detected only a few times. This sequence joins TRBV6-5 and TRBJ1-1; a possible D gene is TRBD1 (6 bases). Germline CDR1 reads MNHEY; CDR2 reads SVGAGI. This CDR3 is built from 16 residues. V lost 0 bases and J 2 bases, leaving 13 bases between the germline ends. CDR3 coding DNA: TGTGCCAGCAGTTACTCGGGAACAGGGAGAAACACTGAAGCTTTCTTT. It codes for CASSYSGTGRNTEAFF.

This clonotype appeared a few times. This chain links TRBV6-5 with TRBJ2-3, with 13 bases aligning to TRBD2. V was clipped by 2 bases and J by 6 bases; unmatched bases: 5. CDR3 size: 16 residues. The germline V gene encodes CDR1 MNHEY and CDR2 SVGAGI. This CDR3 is CASSYTSGRAGDTQYF. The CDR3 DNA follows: TGTGCCAGCAGTTACACTAGCGGGAGGGCCGGCGATACGCAGTATTTT.

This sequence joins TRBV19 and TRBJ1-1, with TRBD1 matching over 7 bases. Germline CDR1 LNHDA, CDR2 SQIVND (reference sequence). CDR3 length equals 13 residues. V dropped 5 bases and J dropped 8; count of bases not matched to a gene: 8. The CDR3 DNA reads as TGTGCCAGTAGTCAACTCGCGGGACAGGAAGCTTTCTTT. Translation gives CASSQLAGQEAFF.

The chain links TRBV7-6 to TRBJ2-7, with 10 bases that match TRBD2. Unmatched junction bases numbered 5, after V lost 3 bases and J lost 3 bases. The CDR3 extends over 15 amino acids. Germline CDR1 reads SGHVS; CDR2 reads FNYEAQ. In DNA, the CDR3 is TGTGCCAGCAGCTTCAGCGGGAGGGACAACTACGAGCAGTACTTC. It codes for CASSFSGRDNYEQYF.

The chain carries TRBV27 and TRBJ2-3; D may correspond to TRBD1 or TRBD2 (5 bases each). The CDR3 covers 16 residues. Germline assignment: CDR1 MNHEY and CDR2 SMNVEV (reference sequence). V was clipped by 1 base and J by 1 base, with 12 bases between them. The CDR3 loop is CASSLWNRGGTDTQYF. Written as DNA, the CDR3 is TGTGCCAGCAGTTTATGGAACAGAGGGGGCACAGATACGCAGTATTTT.

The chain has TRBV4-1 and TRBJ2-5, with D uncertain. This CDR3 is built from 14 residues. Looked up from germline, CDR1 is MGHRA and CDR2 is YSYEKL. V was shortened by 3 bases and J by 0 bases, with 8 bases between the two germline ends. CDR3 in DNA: TGCGCCAGCAGCCACACCGTGTACCAAGAGACCCAGTACTTC. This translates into CASSHTVYQETQYF.

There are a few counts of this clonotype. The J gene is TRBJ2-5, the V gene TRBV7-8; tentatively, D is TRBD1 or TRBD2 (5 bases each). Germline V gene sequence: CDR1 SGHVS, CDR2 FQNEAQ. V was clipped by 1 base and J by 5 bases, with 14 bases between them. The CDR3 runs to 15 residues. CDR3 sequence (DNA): TGTGCCAGCAGCTTAGATGCAGGGTCGGGGGAGACCCAGTACTTC. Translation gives CASSLDAGSGETQYF.

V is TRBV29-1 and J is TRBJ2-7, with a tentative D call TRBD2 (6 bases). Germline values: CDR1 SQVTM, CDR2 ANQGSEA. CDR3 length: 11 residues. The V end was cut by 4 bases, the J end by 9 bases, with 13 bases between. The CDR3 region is CSVALWEVQYF. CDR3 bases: TGCAGCGTTGCGTTGTGGGAGGTGCAGTACTTC.

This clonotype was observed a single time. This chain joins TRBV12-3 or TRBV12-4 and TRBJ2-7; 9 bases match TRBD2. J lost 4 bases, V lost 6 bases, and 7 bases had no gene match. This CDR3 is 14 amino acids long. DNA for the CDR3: TGTGCCAGCAGCCTAGCGGGACTGGAGTACGAGCAGTACTTC. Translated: CASSLAGLEYEQYF.

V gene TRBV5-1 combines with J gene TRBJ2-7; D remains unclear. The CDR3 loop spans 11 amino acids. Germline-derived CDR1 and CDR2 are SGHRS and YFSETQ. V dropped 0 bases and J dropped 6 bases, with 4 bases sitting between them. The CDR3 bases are TGCGCCAGCAGCTTGGACCTCGAGCAGTACTTC. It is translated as CASSLDLEQYF.

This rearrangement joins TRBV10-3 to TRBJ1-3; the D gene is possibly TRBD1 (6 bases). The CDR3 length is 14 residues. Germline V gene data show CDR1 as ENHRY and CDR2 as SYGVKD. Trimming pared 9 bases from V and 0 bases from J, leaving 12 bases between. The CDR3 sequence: CAIRQVSSGNTIYF. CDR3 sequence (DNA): TGTGCCATTCGACAGGTTTCCTCTGGAAACACCATATATTTT.

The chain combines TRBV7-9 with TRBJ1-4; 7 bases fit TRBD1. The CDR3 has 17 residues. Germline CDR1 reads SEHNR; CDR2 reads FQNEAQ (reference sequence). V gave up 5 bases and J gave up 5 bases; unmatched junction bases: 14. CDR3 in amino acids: CASSPPMSGQRNEKLFF. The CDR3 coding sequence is TGTGCCAGCAGCCCCCCGATGTCGGGACAGCGAAATGAAAAACTGTTTTTT.

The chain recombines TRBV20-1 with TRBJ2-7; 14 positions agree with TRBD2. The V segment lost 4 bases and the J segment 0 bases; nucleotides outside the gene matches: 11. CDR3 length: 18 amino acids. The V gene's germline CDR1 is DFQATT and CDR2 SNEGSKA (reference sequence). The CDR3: CSAKKGLAGGRNSYEQYF. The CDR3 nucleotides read TGCAGTGCTAAAAAAGGACTAGCGGGAGGTCGGAACTCCTACGAGCAGTACTTC.

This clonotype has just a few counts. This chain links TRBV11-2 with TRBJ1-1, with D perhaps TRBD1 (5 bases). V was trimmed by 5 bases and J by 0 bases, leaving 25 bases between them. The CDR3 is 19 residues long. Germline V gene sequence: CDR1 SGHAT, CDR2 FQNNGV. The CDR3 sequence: CASSRGHPTQVSMNTEAFF. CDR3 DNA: TGTGCCAGCAGCCGAGGCCACCCCACACAGGTCTCCATGAACACTGAAGCTTTCTTT.

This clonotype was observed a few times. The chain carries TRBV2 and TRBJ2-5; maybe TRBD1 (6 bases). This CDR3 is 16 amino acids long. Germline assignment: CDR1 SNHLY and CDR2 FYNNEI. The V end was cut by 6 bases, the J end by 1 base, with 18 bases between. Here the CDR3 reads CASRGPGKQGQETQYF. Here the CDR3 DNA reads TGTGCCAGCAGAGGCCCCGGGAAACAGGGCCAAGAGACCCAGTACTTC.

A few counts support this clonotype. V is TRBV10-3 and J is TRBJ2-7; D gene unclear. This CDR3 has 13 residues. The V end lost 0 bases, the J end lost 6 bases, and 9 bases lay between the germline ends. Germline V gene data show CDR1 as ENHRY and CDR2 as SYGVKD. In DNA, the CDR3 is TGTGCCATCAGTGAGTCGGTGTCAGGCGAGCAGTACTTC. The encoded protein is CAISESVSGEQYF.

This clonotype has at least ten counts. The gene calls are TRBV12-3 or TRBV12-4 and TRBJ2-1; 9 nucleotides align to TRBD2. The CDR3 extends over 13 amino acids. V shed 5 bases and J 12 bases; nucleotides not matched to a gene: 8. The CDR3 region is CASSTLAGSVQFF. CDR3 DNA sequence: TGTGCCAGCAGTACCCTAGCGGGAAGCGTGCAGTTCTTC.

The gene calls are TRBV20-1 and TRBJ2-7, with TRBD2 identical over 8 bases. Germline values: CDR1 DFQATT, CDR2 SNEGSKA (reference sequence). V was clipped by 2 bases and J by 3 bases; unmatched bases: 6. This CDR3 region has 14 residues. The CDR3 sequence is CSARPTGTSYEQYF. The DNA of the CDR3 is TGCAGTGCTAGACCCACCGGGACTAGCTACGAGCAGTACTTC.

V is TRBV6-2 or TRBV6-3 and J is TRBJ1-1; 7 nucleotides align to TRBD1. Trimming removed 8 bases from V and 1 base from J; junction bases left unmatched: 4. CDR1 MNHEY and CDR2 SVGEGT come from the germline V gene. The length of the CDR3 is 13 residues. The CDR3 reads CASLGTANTEAFF. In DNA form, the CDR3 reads TGTGCCAGCTTAGGGACAGCGAACACTGAAGCTTTCTTT.

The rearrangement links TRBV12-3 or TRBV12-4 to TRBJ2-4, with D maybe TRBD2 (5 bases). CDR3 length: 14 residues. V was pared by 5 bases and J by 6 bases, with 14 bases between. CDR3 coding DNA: TGTGCCAGCAGTGTTGGTGGTCGGGGAAACATTCAGTACTTC. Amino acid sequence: CASSVGGRGNIQYF.

CDR3: CASSARGTGTQYF. The CDR3 coding sequence is TGTGCCAGCAGTGCCCGGGGCACAGGGACGCAGTATTTT. The chain has TRBV12-3 or TRBV12-4 and TRBJ2-3; the D gene is possibly TRBD1 (6 bases). This CDR3 has 13 residues. Trimming cost V 5 bases and J 9 bases, with 15 bases left between them.

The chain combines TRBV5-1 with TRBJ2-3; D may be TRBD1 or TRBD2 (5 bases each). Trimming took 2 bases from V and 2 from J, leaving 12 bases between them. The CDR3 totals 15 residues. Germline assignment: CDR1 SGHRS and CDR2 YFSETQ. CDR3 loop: CASSFVTGLTDTQYF. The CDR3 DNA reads TGCGCCAGCAGCTTCGTAACGGGGCTCACAGATACGCAGTATTTT.

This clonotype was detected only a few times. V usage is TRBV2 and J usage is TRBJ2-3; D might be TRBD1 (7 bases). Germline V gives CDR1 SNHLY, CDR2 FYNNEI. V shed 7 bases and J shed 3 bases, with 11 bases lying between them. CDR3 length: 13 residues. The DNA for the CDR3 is TGTGCCAGCATCCCAGGGGGGACAGATACGCAGTATTTT. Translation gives CASIPGGTDTQYF.

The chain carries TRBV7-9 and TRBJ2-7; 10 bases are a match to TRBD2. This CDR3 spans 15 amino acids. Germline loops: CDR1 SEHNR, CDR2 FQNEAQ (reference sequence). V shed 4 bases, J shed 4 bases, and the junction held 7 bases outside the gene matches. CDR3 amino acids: CASSWGLGLAYEQYF. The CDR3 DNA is TGTGCCAGCAGCTGGGGACTGGGACTAGCGTACGAGCAGTACTTC.

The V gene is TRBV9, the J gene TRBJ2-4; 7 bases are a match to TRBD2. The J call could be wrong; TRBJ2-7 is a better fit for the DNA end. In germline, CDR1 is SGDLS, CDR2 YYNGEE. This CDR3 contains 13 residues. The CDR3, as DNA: TGTGCCAGCAGCGTAGCGTGGGGGGGCGAGCAGTACTTC. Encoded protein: CASSVAWGGEQYF.

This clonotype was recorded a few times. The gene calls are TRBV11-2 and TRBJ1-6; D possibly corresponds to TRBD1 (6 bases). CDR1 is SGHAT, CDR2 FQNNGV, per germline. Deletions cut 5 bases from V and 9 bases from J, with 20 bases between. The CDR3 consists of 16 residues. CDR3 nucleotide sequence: TGTGCCAGCAGCGTTACGGGCGCAGGGGTCGGTTCACCCCTCCACTTT. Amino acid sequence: CASSVTGAGVGSPLHF.